This TCR beta chain was obtained from a study of beta chain features in type 1 diabetes. Expressed TCRB transcripts were sequenced, since all the RNA that had been isolated was reverse transcribed. Measured with immunoSEQ multiplex PCR; TCRdb has only the in-frame clones, and not every one. The sample lists around 140,000 clones; about 13% were seen once. This clone was counted between two and nine times. What it binds is not known. Trimming pared 7 bases from V and 0 bases from J, leaving 13 bases between. This CDR3 has 14 amino acids. In germline, CDR1 is SEHNR, CDR2 FQNEAQ (reference sequence). Study-wide results and caveats: Shorter TCRB CDR3s, moderately but significantly so, were found in Type 1 diabetes patients in all four CD4+ subsets. At VDJ recombination sites, type 1 diabetes patients had fewer insertions and more deleted nucleotides.

The sequencing sample was made of central memory CD4+ T cells from blood. The receptor comes from a man between 18 and 29 years old with type 1 diabetes. The chain joins TRBV7-9 to TRBJ2-7, with no clear D. Here the CDR3 reads CASIQGINSYEQYF. In DNA form, the CDR3 reads TGTGCCAGCATCCAAGGTATAAACTCCTACGAGCAGTACTTC.